The TCR beta chain under discussion was sequenced for a study of blood T cell repertoires in COVID-19. Profiled with immunoSEQ multiplex PCR; TCRdb holds only in-frame clones, not every one. The sample shows approximately 170,000 clones, around 80% of them seen only once. The CDR3 has 13 residues. Germline CDR1 reads SEHNR; CDR2 reads FQNEAQ (reference sequence). Trimming took 6 bases from V and 3 from J, leaving 11 bases between them. The rearrangement joins TRBV7-9 to TRBJ1-1, with a possible D match to TRBD1 (5 bases). This clonotype originated in a woman at least 80 years old with acute or convalescent COVID-19. Sequencing was carried out using peripheral blood. In DNA, the CDR3 is TGTGCCAGCAGAGTCAGGGCGGACACTGAAGCTTTCTTT. Translated, it gives CASRVRADTEAFF. The variable domain in full, with the rest retrieved from reference TRBV7-9 and TRBJ1-1, is DTGVSQNPRHKITKRGQNVTFRCDPISEHNRLYWYRQTLGQGPEFLTYFQNEAQLEKSRLLSDRFSAERPKGSFSTLEIQRTEQGDSAMYLCASRVRADTEAFFGQGTRLTVV.